The clone carrying this T cell receptor (beta chain) was counted at least ten times. Antigen specificity is unknown. The V end lost 1 base, the J end lost 5 bases, and 12 bases lay between the germline ends. In germline, CDR1 is MDHEN, CDR2 SYDVKM. The CDR3 spans 14 residues. Thyroid surgery took place with no prior treatment in any patient. The data were taken from a study of metastatic and nonmetastatic thyroid tumors. Study overall: Repertoire data that came from the blood and tumor or nodule tissue of malignant and benign thyroid patients were compared.

Study-wide results and caveats: According to reports, the diversity of TCR beta was significantly higher in malignant thyroid tumors than in benign nodules, and this held in both blood and tumor samples.

Authors' data handling: The study took CDR3 differences across clinicopathological groups and made a distant-metastasis classifier for papillary thyroid cancer from them. Using MiXCR, TCRdb re-called clones from the PCR reads. TCRdb's processing, not the authors', yielded these V and J calls. The sample has 49,000 or so clones, approximately 26% seen once. V is TRBV28 and J is TRBJ2-7; the D is unclear. Sequencing was done on a sample of blood. The receptor was derived from a male donor with papillary thyroid cancer or a benign thyroid nodule (not recorded which). Some clones in this sample may be carry-over from other donors' samples. This CDR3 reads CASSLSLEVHEQYF. In DNA, the CDR3 is TGTGCCAGCAGTTTATCTCTCGAGGTTCACGAGCAGTACTTC.